The TCR beta chain under discussion was sequenced for a study of cytomegalovirus exposure and HLA in healthy donors. Researchers ran the PCR with 60 Vbeta and 13 Jbeta primers. Libraries were prepared by immunoSEQ multiplex PCR; TCRdb keeps only in-frame clonotypes and omits some of them. Of under 150,000 clones in the sample, 73% are singletons; the top ten hold around 15%. CDR3 length: 17 amino acids. Germline-derived CDR1 and CDR2 are SGHTA and FQGNSA. Germline trimming cut 4 bases from V and 1 base from J; bases unmatched to any gene: 9. Note on this clone: Its antigen is undetermined.

Though probably carrying unrecorded immune exposures, donors were nominally healthy at sampling. Study-level results: Accounts indicate the classifier identified cytomegalovirus status with strong specificity and sensitivity. Reports state that TCR beta sequences accurately predicted most subjects' HLA-A and HLA-B alleles.

The chain couples TRBV7-2 to TRBJ2-5, with 10 bases aligning to TRBD1. The receptor was derived from a human donor in good health. The specimen was PBMCs. The CDR3 sequence: CASSSDRGRGIQETQYF. As DNA, the CDR3 is TGTGCCAGCAGCTCAGACAGGGGGCGCGGAATCCAAGAGACCCAGTACTTC.